A single sample is the source of the 7 T cell receptor beta chains below, sequenced in a study of blood T cell repertoires in COVID-19. Method: immunoSEQ multiplex PCR; TCRdb's copy keeps in-frame clones and lacks some. The top ten hold roughly 2.3% of the sample, which has 74,000 or so clones, 88% seen once. Material for sequencing was peripheral blood. The receptors originated from a human donor in a cohort sampled during active COVID-19.

The chain couples TRBV11-3 to TRBJ2-1; 9 bases agree with TRBD2. V trimming: 5 bases; J trimming: 9 bases; junction bases outside the gene matches: 11. The germline CDR1 and CDR2 sequences are SGHNT and YENEEA. The length of the CDR3 is 15 residues. This CDR3 is CASSKGLAGTTEQFF. Here the CDR3 DNA reads TGTGCCAGCAGCAAAGGCCTAGCGGGAACCACTGAGCAGTTCTTC.

The chain links TRBV25-1 to TRBJ1-1; D gene ambiguous. Germline V gene data show CDR1 as MGHDK and CDR2 as SYGVNS. V was cut by 7 bases and J by 2 bases, with 8 bases left in between. This CDR3 has 12 amino acids. CDR3 sequence (DNA): TGTGCCAGCACTGACTATAACACTGAAGCTTTCTTT. This gives the protein CASTDYNTEAFF.

The chain employs TRBV4-2 and TRBJ1-1; D is unclear. The CDR3 is 15 amino acids. The V gene lost 4 bases and the J gene lost 7 bases, with 19 bases spanning the gap. Germline-derived CDR1 and CDR2 are LGHNA and YNFKEQ. CDR3 nucleotide sequence: TGTGCCAGCAGCCTAACACAGAATCGGGATATTGAAGCTTTCTTT. Residues: CASSLTQNRDIEAFF.

In its sample, this clone was seen a few times. The rearrangement uses TRBV18 and TRBJ2-7; 7 positions agree with TRBD1. CDR3 length: 12 residues. Germline V gives CDR1 KGHSH, CDR2 LQKENI. Trimming at V came to 5 bases and at J to 6 bases, leaving 4 bases not matched to a gene. CDR3 amino acids: CASSGGQSEQYF. The CDR3 nucleotides are TGTGCCAGCTCAGGGGGACAGAGCGAGCAGTACTTC.

The V and J genes are TRBV30 and TRBJ2-5; 8 bases map to TRBD2. The V segment lost 3 bases and the J segment 5 bases; nucleotides outside the gene matches: 8. Germline V CDR1 and CDR2: GTSNPN, SVGIG (reference sequence). This CDR3 region has 14 residues. DNA of the CDR3: TGTGCCTGGAGCGTCGGGGGGGCGTTCGAGACCCAGTACTTC. Translation: CAWSVGGAFETQYF.

J is TRBJ2-7 and V is TRBV5-6; TRBD2 aligns across 11 bases. The length of the CDR3 is 15 residues. Germline CDR1 and CDR2: SGHDT and YYEEEE. V was clipped by 2 bases and J by 3 bases; unmatched bases: 4. The CDR3 bases are TGTGCCAGCAGCTTTGGACTAGCGGGTGTCTACGAGCAGTACTTC. Its protein product is CASSFGLAGVYEQYF.

The chain uses TRBV7-2 and TRBJ2-6; D is possibly TRBD2 (7 bases). Trimming took off 11 bases at V and 0 bases at J, with 14 bases between the two ends. Germline V lookup: CDR1 SGHTA, CDR2 FQGNSA. The CDR3 contains 15 residues. CDR3 sequence reads: CAVFRGGSGANVLTF. Written as DNA, the CDR3 is TGTGCCGTCTTTAGGGGGGGCTCTGGGGCCAACGTCCTGACTTTC.